Shown below are 10 T cell receptor beta chains from a single sample sequenced in a study of cytomegalovirus exposure and HLA in healthy donors. 13 Jbeta primers and 60 Vbeta primers were used for the PCR. Here immunoSEQ multiplex PCR was the method, and the copy in TCRdb shows in-frame clones only, minus some. The listing records under 95,000 clones. Material for sequencing was PBMCs. The source of these receptors is a man aged 45-60 years in good health and CMV-seronegative.

CDR3 nucleotides: TGTGCCAGCTCACCGAGGGCGGAAAACACTGAAGCTTTCTTT. This translates into CASSPRAENTEAFF. The chain combines TRBV18 with TRBJ1-1; D remains unclear. CDR1 is KGHSH and CDR2 is LQKENI in the germline V gene. The CDR3 length is 14 residues. Trimming left V 3 bases short and J 2 bases short, with 10 bases between.

The chain couples TRBV4-3 to TRBJ2-1, with D tentatively TRBD2 (6 bases). Germline CDR1 and CDR2: LGHNA and YSLEER. Trimming stripped 2 bases from V and 0 bases from J, with 17 bases between. The CDR3 is 18 residues long. Here the CDR3 DNA reads TGCGCCAGCAGCCAAATTCTTCGCGGGGCCGGCTCCTACAATGAGCAGTTCTTC. Translation gives CASSQILRGAGSYNEQFF.

The CDR3 loop reads CASSYSGRGDQYGYTF. CDR3 DNA: TGTGCCAGCAGTTACTCCGGACGGGGGGATCAATATGGCTACACCTTC. V and J are TRBV6-6 and TRBJ1-2; D is perhaps TRBD1 (5 bases). Germline-derived CDR1 and CDR2 are MNHNY and SVGAGI (reference sequence). Trimming left V 0 bases short and J 5 bases short, with 16 bases between. The CDR3 spans 16 residues.

The DNA of the CDR3 is TGCGCCAGCAGCTTTATTCAGGGGGCCGATGAAAAACTGTTTTTT. It is translated as CASSFIQGADEKLFF. The J gene is TRBJ1-4, the V gene TRBV5-1; 8 nucleotides line up with TRBD1. Germline-derived CDR1 and CDR2 are SGHRS and YFSETQ. The CDR3 runs to 15 residues. After removal of 2 bases from V and 6 bases from J, the junction contained 6 bases not matched to a gene.

A remark on this clone: A read error may account for a junction end that differs from germline. V gene TRBV7-7 combines with J gene TRBJ2-3; TRBD2 agrees at 7 bases. This CDR3 comprises 13 residues. Germline V gives CDR1 SSHAT, CDR2 FNYEAQ (reference sequence). In DNA form, the CDR3 reads TGTGCTAGCAGCTTAGGGAGGGGAGATACGCAGTATTTT. Its protein is CASSLGRGDTQYF.

As regards this clone: The same CDR3 is also encoded by other DNA sequences in this sample. This chain uses TRBV6-1 with TRBJ1-5, with 7 bases matching TRBD1. This CDR3 contains 15 residues. V lost 6 bases and J lost 0; bases outside the gene matches: 5. The germline CDR1 and CDR2 sequences are MNHNS and SASEGT. For the CDR3, the DNA is TGTGCCAGCAGCAGAGGGGGCATTAGCAATCAGCCCCAGCATTTT. It specifies CASSRGGISNQPQHF.

The V call is TRBV28, the J call TRBJ2-1, with TRBD1 matching 8 bases. With V trimmed by 1 base and J by 12 bases, 8 bases remained unmatched. This CDR3 contains 14 residues. CDR1 and CDR2 from the germline V gene are MDHEN and SYDVKM. The CDR3 DNA is TGTGCCAGCAGTTTATTTGCAGGGGGCGCAGGGCAGTTCTTC. Protein: CASSLFAGGAGQFF.

This CDR3 is CASTPSGDTQYF. DNA for the CDR3: TGTGCCAGCACCCCCTCGGGAGATACGCAGTATTTT. The V and J genes are TRBV2 and TRBJ2-3; D is uncertain. The CDR3 consists of 12 residues. Germline V gene data show CDR1 as SNHLY and CDR2 as FYNNEI. V lost 7 bases and J lost 5, with 10 bases in between. The variable domain in full, completed from reference TRBV2 and TRBJ2-3, reads EPEVTQTPSHQVTQMGQEVILRCVPISNHLYFYWYRQILGQKVEFLVSFYNNEISEKSEIFDDQFSVERPDGSNFTLKIRSTKLEDSAMYFCASTPSGDTQYFGPGTRLTVL.

The chain is built from TRBV28 and TRBJ2-7; 9 bases map to TRBD2. The CDR3 has 16 residues. V shed 2 bases, J shed 0 bases, and the junction held 5 bases outside the gene matches. The germline V gene has CDR1 MDHEN and CDR2 SYDVKM. The CDR3 loop is CASSLVGSGGSYEQYF. DNA for the CDR3: TGTGCCAGCAGTTTAGTGGGTAGCGGGGGCTCCTACGAGCAGTACTTC.

The chain combines TRBV6-6 with TRBJ1-2; TRBD1 matches at 9 bases. CDR1 and CDR2 (germline): MNHNY, SVGAGI (reference sequence). The junction had 7 bases not matched to a gene; V was cut back by 7 bases and J by 4 bases. There are 14 residues in the CDR3. The CDR3 here is CASKTGGDVYGYTF. The CDR3 DNA follows: TGTGCCAGCAAAACAGGGGGCGATGTCTATGGCTACACCTTC.